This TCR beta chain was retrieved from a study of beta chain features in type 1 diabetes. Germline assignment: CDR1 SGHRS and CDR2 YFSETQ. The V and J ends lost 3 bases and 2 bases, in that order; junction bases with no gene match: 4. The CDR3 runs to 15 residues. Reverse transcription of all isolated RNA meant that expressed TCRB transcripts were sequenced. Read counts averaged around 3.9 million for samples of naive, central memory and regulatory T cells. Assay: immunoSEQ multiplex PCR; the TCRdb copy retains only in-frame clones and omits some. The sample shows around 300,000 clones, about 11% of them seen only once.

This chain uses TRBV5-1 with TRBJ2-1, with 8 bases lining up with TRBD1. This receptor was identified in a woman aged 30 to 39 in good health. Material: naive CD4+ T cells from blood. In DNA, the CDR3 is TGCGCCAGCAGCTCCAGGGGGCCCGCCTACAATGAGCAGTTCTTC. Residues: CASSSRGPAYNEQFF.